The 8 T cell receptor beta chains presented below share a single source sample, sequenced in a study of blood T cell repertoires in COVID-19. The data were produced by immunoSEQ multiplex PCR, yet TCRdb's version contains in-frame clones alone and is incomplete. This repertoire shows over 250,000 clones, more than 75% found once; its top ten account for approximately 5.3%. Input material: PBMCs or T cells enriched from blood (not recorded which). These receptors came from a woman aged 25-40 years who had recovered from COVID-19.

The V call is TRBV7-9, the J call TRBJ2-1, with TRBD1 identical over 8 bases. V was pared by 1 base and J by 4 bases, with 9 bases of the junction left unmatched. There are 17 residues in the CDR3. Germline assignment: CDR1 SEHNR and CDR2 FQNEAQ (reference sequence). CDR3 in DNA: TGTGCCAGCAGCTTAGGGCCTGGGCAGGGGGCATACAATGAGCAGTTCTTC. Translating gives CASSLGPGQGAYNEQFF.

The V and J genes are TRBV27 and TRBJ1-1, with D uncertain. The ends were cut back, 6 bases at V and 1 base at J, with 12 bases in the middle. Germline CDR1 reads MNHEY; CDR2 reads SMNVEV (reference sequence). The CDR3 has 14 residues. The CDR3 coding sequence is TGTGCCAGCAGCTTCAGGATCTCGAACACTGAAGCTTTCTTT. This codes for CASSFRISNTEAFF.

The V gene is TRBV5-1, the J gene TRBJ2-7; TRBD1 agrees at 9 bases. V lost 9 bases, J lost 0 bases, and 7 bases stayed unmatched. CDR1 is SGHRS and CDR2 is YFSETQ in the germline V gene. The CDR3 has 14 amino acids. In DNA form, the CDR3 reads TGCGCCACCAGAACAGGGGGCGCCTCCTACGAGCAGTACTTC. This codes for CATRTGGASYEQYF.

The CDR3 sequence is CASSPGSIHYGYTF. In DNA, the CDR3 is TGTGCCAGCAGTCCCGGGTCCATCCACTATGGCTACACCTTC. The genes are TRBV28 and TRBJ1-2; no firm D call. V was shortened by 5 bases and J by 3 bases, with 13 bases between the two germline ends. Per the germline V gene, CDR1 is MDHEN and CDR2 is SYDVKM. CDR3 size: 14 residues.

This sequence joins TRBV5-5 and TRBJ1-2, with TRBD1 matching over 10 bases. V lost 4 bases to trimming and J lost 5 bases; unmatched junction nucleotides: 5. CDR1 is SGHKS, CDR2 YYEKEE, per germline (reference sequence). This CDR3 comprises 14 residues. CDR3 nucleotides: TGTGCCAGCAGCCCCGGGACAGGGGTATATGGCTACACCTTC. Its translation is CASSPGTGVYGYTF.

The count of this clone is one. This rearrangement joins TRBV27 to TRBJ2-1; 9 bases agree with TRBD2. After removal of 5 bases from V and 4 bases from J, the junction contained 18 bases not matched to a gene. The CDR3 has 19 amino acids. Germline V CDR1 and CDR2: MNHEY, SMNVEV (reference sequence). This chain's CDR3 is CASSLSTRPSTSGYNEQFF. CDR3 bases: TGTGCCAGCAGTCTAAGTACACGCCCCTCGACTAGCGGTTACAATGAGCAGTTCTTC.

V and J are TRBV9 and TRBJ2-7; D not resolved. Trimming took 3 bases from V and 3 from J, leaving 16 bases between them. The CDR3 length is 15 residues. CDR1 and CDR2 (germline): SGDLS, YYNGEE. CDR3 protein: CASSERPNPVYEQYF. The CDR3 region has the DNA TGTGCCAGCAGCGAACGCCCGAACCCGGTCTACGAGCAGTACTTC.

This clone occurred a few times. This same CDR3 is encoded by further DNA sequences in the sample. V is TRBV5-1 and J is TRBJ1-2, with a tentative D call TRBD1 (5 bases). From germline, CDR1 is SGHRS and CDR2 YFSETQ. This CDR3 has 14 residues. Trimming took off 0 bases at V and 4 bases at J, with 10 bases between the two ends. DNA for the CDR3: TGCGCCAGCAGCTTGGAGGAGGGGTCCTATGGCTACACCTTC. The encoded protein is CASSLEEGSYGYTF.